The 18 T cell receptor beta chains listed next were all sequenced from one sample in a study of blood T cells in healthy people across ages. The authors ran a second PCR of roughly 6 to 11 cycles using a sample-barcoded 5' primer and a J-beta primer mix. Using its own MiXCR run on the 5' RACE reads, TCRdb lists one record per CDR3 protein. Among over 600,000 distinct CDR3 sequences, about 47% were seen once, and the ten largest hold around a sixth. The sequenced material came from blood. The receptors derive from a man aged 80 or over in good health.

The gene calls are TRBV20-1 and TRBJ2-1, with 9 bases lining up with TRBD2. The germline CDR1 and CDR2 sequences are DFQATT and SNEGSKA (reference sequence). V trimming: 0 bases; J trimming: 6 bases; junction bases outside the gene matches: 12. The length of the CDR3 is 17 residues. The CDR3 DNA sequence: TGCAGTGCTAGAGAACTTTTGGTGGATAGCGGGAGCAATGAGCAGTTCTTC. This sequence encodes CSARELLVDSGSNEQFF.

The V call is TRBV20-1, the J call TRBJ2-1; a weak D match, TRBD2 (6 bases). V was clipped by 6 bases and J by 0 bases, with 15 bases between them. Germline values: CDR1 DFQATT, CDR2 SNEGSKA (reference sequence). This CDR3 comprises 15 residues. The CDR3 loop is CSATFGGSSYNEQFF. In nucleotides, the CDR3 is TGCAGTGCCACCTTTGGAGGGAGCTCCTACAATGAGCAGTTCTTC.

The V gene is TRBV2, the J gene TRBJ2-1; 14 positions match TRBD2. This CDR3 has 18 residues. Losses at the gene ends were 4 bases for V and 6 bases for J; bases not matched to a gene: 11. Germline assignment: CDR1 SNHLY and CDR2 FYNNEI. Written as DNA, the CDR3 is TGTGCCAGCAGTGTGGGACTAGCGGGAGTTTATGGGGTCAATGAGCAGTTCTTC. This translates into CASSVGLAGVYGVNEQFF.

There are a few counts of this clonotype. V and J are TRBV20-1 and TRBJ2-2; D perhaps matches TRBD2 (6 bases). The germline V gene encodes CDR1 DFQATT and CDR2 SNEGSKA (reference sequence). This CDR3 comprises 15 residues. Deletions cut 0 bases from V and 7 bases from J, with 15 bases between. The CDR3 loop is CSARENSGPRGELFF. CDR3 nucleotides: TGCAGTGCTAGAGAGAATAGCGGTCCTCGCGGGGAGCTGTTTTTT.

Notes on this clonotype: The junction differs from germline at one of its ends, possibly a read error. CDR3 sequence (DNA): TGTGCCAGCAGCTTAAGGCCAGGGGTTTATGCAGATGCGCAGTATTTT. Its protein is CASSLRPGVYADAQYF. The chain couples TRBV7-9 to TRBJ2-3, with a weak D call TRBD1 (6 bases). There are 16 residues in the CDR3. Germline V gene sequence: CDR1 SEHNR, CDR2 FQNEAQ (reference sequence).

V gene TRBV5-1 combines with J gene TRBJ2-3, with D possibly being TRBD1 (6 bases). CDR3 length: 14 residues. The ends were cut back, 5 bases at V and 0 bases at J, with 10 bases in the middle. Per the germline V gene, CDR1 is SGHRS and CDR2 is YFSETQ. The CDR3 protein is CASRLGGSTDTQYF. As DNA, the CDR3 is TGCGCCAGCAGACTAGGGGGTAGCACAGATACGCAGTATTTT. Full variable domain (outside the CDR3, taken from reference TRBV5-1 and TRBJ2-3): KAGVTQTPRYLIKTRGQQVTLSCSPISGHRSVSWYQQTPGQGLQFLFEYFSETQRNKGNFPGRFSGRQFSNSRSEMNVSTLELGDSALYLCASRLGGSTDTQYFGPGTRLTVL.

The chain employs TRBV11-3 and TRBJ2-1; D is unresolved. The CDR3 is 13 residues long. Trimming pared 4 bases from V and 6 bases from J, leaving 10 bases between. Looked up from germline, CDR1 is SGHNT and CDR2 is YENEEA. The CDR3 DNA reads TGTGCCAGCAGCTCGGCGGAACGCAATGAGCAGTTCTTC. It yields the protein CASSSAERNEQFF.

This chain links TRBV27 with TRBJ2-7; D is undetermined. CDR3 length: 14 residues. Trimming pared 2 bases from V and 0 bases from J, leaving 8 bases between. CDR1 and CDR2 (germline): MNHEY, SMNVEV (reference sequence). CDR3 in amino acids: CASSLPHSSYEQYF. The CDR3 bases are TGTGCCAGCAGTTTACCGCACAGCTCCTACGAGCAGTACTTC.

The chain employs TRBV7-2 and TRBJ1-4; D call uncertain. CDR1 is SGHTA, CDR2 FQGNSA, per germline. This CDR3 is built from 15 residues. Trimming took 1 base from V and 8 from J, leaving 14 bases between them. CDR3 DNA sequence: TGTGCCAGCAGCTTAGAAACAGATACTCCAGAAAAACTGTTTTTT. Translation: CASSLETDTPEKLFF. Full variable domain (outside the CDR3, taken from reference TRBV7-2 and TRBJ1-4): GAGVSQSPSNKVTEKGKDVELRCDPISGHTALYWYRQSLGQGLEFLIYFQGNSAPDKSGLPSDRFSAERTGGSVSTLTIQRTQQEDSAVYLCASSLETDTPEKLFFGSGTQLSVL.

The chain employs TRBV20-1 and TRBJ2-1, with D possibly matching TRBD1 (7 bases). Trimming took off 4 bases at V and 4 bases at J, with 17 bases between the two ends. This CDR3 comprises 15 residues. Germline lookup yields CDR1 DFQATT and CDR2 SNEGSKA (reference sequence). DNA of the CDR3: TGCAGTGCTACGGGACCCAGGGGGGAATACAATGAGCAGTTCTTC. As protein: CSATGPRGEYNEQFF.

This clonotype was found a few times. The rearrangement joins TRBV12-3 or TRBV12-4 to TRBJ2-3; D not certain. CDR3 size: 16 residues. The V end lost 3 bases, the J end lost 2 bases, and 15 bases lay between the germline ends. The CDR3 sequence: CASSLGRIGSTDTQYF. CDR3 sequence (DNA): TGTGCCAGCAGTTTGGGCCGAATAGGGTCCACAGATACGCAGTATTTT.

This sequence joins TRBV5-1 and TRBJ1-5, with D perhaps matching TRBD1 (5 bases). Germline CDR1 reads SGHRS; CDR2 reads YFSETQ. This CDR3 has 15 amino acids. V lost 4 bases to trimming and J lost 0 bases, with 11 bases between them. In DNA form, the CDR3 reads TGCGCCAGCAGCCTGGGGCACCTTAGCAATCAGCCCCAGCATTTT. It codes for CASSLGHLSNQPQHF.

The chain joins TRBV5-1 to TRBJ2-1; 11 bases are shared with TRBD2. The CDR3 consists of 16 residues. CDR1 and CDR2 from the germline V gene are SGHRS and YFSETQ. Trimming at V came to 3 bases and at J to 6 bases, leaving 8 bases not matched to a gene. The CDR3: CASSSNSGRGTNEQFF. The CDR3 coding sequence is TGCGCCAGCAGCTCGAATAGCGGGAGGGGGACCAATGAGCAGTTCTTC. Variable domain in full (rest from reference TRBV5-1 and TRBJ2-1): KAGVTQTPRYLIKTRGQQVTLSCSPISGHRSVSWYQQTPGQGLQFLFEYFSETQRNKGNFPGRFSGRQFSNSRSEMNVSTLELGDSALYLCASSSNSGRGTNEQFFGPGTRLTVL.

The chain has TRBV6-1 and TRBJ1-2, with TRBD1 matching over 7 bases. This CDR3 is built from 15 residues. Germline CDR1 is MNHNS and CDR2 is SASEGT. J was trimmed by 10 bases and V by 0 bases; bases with no gene match: 11. The CDR3 region has the DNA TGTGCCAGCAGTGAAGCCGGGCAGGGGGTCGCTCACTACACCTTC. It is translated as CASSEAGQGVAHYTF.

This clonotype was seen ten or more times. The rearrangement joins TRBV20-1 to TRBJ2-5; TRBD2 agrees at 14 bases. This CDR3 spans 17 amino acids. V lost 0 bases, J lost 1 base, and 4 bases stayed unmatched. The germline V gene has CDR1 DFQATT and CDR2 SNEGSKA (reference sequence). In DNA form, the CDR3 reads TGCAGTGCTAGAGACGCCGGGACTAGCGGGAGCCAAGAGACCCAGTACTTC. Translation gives CSARDAGTSGSQETQYF.

The table lists this clonotype with many counts. V is TRBV7-2 and J is TRBJ2-7; 8 bases match TRBD2. This CDR3 spans 14 amino acids. The germline V gene has CDR1 SGHTA and CDR2 FQGNSA. V gave up 5 bases and J gave up 6 bases; unmatched junction bases: 9. The CDR3 region is CASSLGLAGLEQYF. The CDR3, as DNA: TGTGCCAGCAGCCTAGGACTAGCTGGGCTCGAGCAGTACTTC.

This clonotype showed up many times. The rearrangement joins TRBV7-2 to TRBJ2-1; D uncertain. In germline, CDR1 is SGHTA, CDR2 FQGNSA. CDR3 length: 16 residues. Trimming took off 1 base at V and 3 bases at J, with 13 bases between the two ends. The CDR3 DNA reads TGTGCCAGCAGCTTAGTGAACGATGAAGGCTACAATGAGCAGTTCTTC. Translation gives CASSLVNDEGYNEQFF. Using reference TRBV7-2 and TRBJ2-1 for the parts outside the CDR3, the full variable domain is GAGVSQSPSNKVTEKGKDVELRCDPISGHTALYWYRQSLGQGLEFLIYFQGNSAPDKSGLPSDRFSAERTGGSVSTLTIQRTQQEDSAVYLCASSLVNDEGYNEQFFGPGTRLTVL.

This clonotype has just a few counts. CDR3 residues: CAISPGQGSGETQYF. CDR3 sequence (DNA): TGTGCCATCAGTCCGGGACAGGGGTCAGGAGAGACCCAGTACTTC. The chain links TRBV10-3 to TRBJ2-7; 10 bases fit TRBD1. The better agreement between TRBJ2-5 and the DNA end casts doubt on the J call. Germline V gene sequence: CDR1 ENHRY, CDR2 SYGVKD. The CDR3 extends over 15 amino acids.